The 13 T cell receptor beta chains given below trace back to one sample, sequenced in a study of blood T cells in healthy people across ages. Then a second PCR, running about 6 to 11 cycles, was carried out with a sample-barcoded 5' primer and a J-beta primer mix. TCRdb re-derived calls from the 5' RACE reads in MiXCR, one entry per CDR3 protein. The table lists 500,000 to 550,000 distinct CDR3 sequences, about 25% of them singletons. The same data also contributed to another study, on T cells of mothers and their children.

What was sequenced was blood. Source of these receptors: a boy between 10 and 17 years old in good health.

This clonotype has only a few counts. The chain uses TRBV4-3 and TRBJ2-1, with 8 bases aligning to TRBD2. The V and J ends lost 0 bases and 2 bases, in that order; junction bases with no gene match: 3. Germline-derived CDR1 and CDR2 are LGHNA and YSLEER. There are 16 residues in the CDR3. The CDR3, as DNA: TGCGCCAGCAGCCAAGATCTAGCGGGTGCCTACAATGAGCAGTTCTTC. Translating it yields CASSQDLAGAYNEQFF.

The sample holds a few counts of this clonotype. The chain recombines TRBV10-3 with TRBJ2-7; tentative D call: TRBD1 (6 bases). The CDR3 is made up of 14 amino acids. Trimming removed 6 bases from V and 0 bases from J, with 12 bases in between. CDR1 and CDR2 (germline): ENHRY, SYGVKD. DNA of the CDR3: TGTGCCATCAGCCGGGGACACGTCTCCTACGAGCAGTACTTC. Protein product: CAISRGHVSYEQYF.

This chain links TRBV7-2 with TRBJ1-2, with TRBD1 matching over 8 bases. The CDR3 has 16 residues. V shed 5 bases, J shed 6 bases, and the junction held 14 bases outside the gene matches. CDR1 and CDR2 (germline): SGHTA, FQGNSA. The CDR3 bases are TGTGCCAGCAGCCCCCCCCGGCCAGGGGGCACTGATGGCTACACCTTC. Amino acid sequence: CASSPPRPGGTDGYTF.

A few counts support this clonotype. The V gene is TRBV11-3, the J gene TRBJ1-3, with D unresolved. Germline lookup yields CDR1 SGHNT and CDR2 YENEEA. The CDR3 sequence is 14 residues long. V was pared by 5 bases and J by 1 base, with 9 bases between. CDR3 sequence reads: CASSDWRSGNTIYF. The CDR3 DNA reads as TGTGCCAGCAGCGACTGGAGGTCTGGAAACACCATATATTTT.

Regarding this clonotype: The junction and the germline gene differ at one end; a read error may be behind it. The V gene is TRBV29-1, the J gene TRBJ2-5, with D perhaps TRBD1 or TRBD2 (5 bases each). Germline V gene data show CDR1 as SQVTM and CDR2 as ANQGSEA. This CDR3 is 13 amino acids long. Here the CDR3 DNA reads TGCAGCGTTGAGGCCAGGGTTACATACGGGGAGTTCTTC. Translated: CSVEARVTYGEFF.

This chain uses TRBV6-2 or TRBV6-3 with TRBJ2-7; 7 positions agree with TRBD2. The J call could be wrong; TRBJ2-1 is a better fit for the DNA end. Looked up from germline, CDR1 is MNHEY and CDR2 is SVGEGT. The CDR3 has 13 amino acids. This CDR3 is CASQRGGSNEQFF. The CDR3 DNA reads as TGTGCCAGCCAGCGGGGCGGGAGCAATGAGCAGTTCTTC.

J is TRBJ2-7 and V is TRBV27, with 12 nucleotides matching TRBD1. The germline V gene has CDR1 MNHEY and CDR2 SMNVEV (reference sequence). The V segment lost 1 base and the J segment 0 bases; nucleotides outside the gene matches: 7. The CDR3 has 18 amino acids. The CDR3 sequence is CASSLFVRDRGPSYEQYF. The CDR3 DNA follows: TGTGCCAGCAGTTTATTCGTCCGGGACAGGGGGCCCTCCTACGAGCAGTACTTC.

The chain recombines TRBV4-2 with TRBJ1-2, with D uncertain. The CDR3 extends over 12 amino acids. Germline loops: CDR1 LGHNA, CDR2 YNFKEQ. Trimming took off 0 bases at V and 6 bases at J, with 5 bases between the two ends. CDR3 DNA sequence: TGTGCCAGCAGCCAAGATACAGATGGCTACACCTTC. Amino acids: CASSQDTDGYTF.

Here the CDR3 DNA reads TGCAGCAGGGAGTCCGCTGACAATGAGCAGTTCTTC. Translating it yields CSRESADNEQFF. The J gene is TRBJ2-1, the V gene TRBV20-1; D possibly matches TRBD1 or TRBD2 (5 bases each). The CDR3 consists of 12 residues. Germline lookup yields CDR1 DFQATT and CDR2 SNEGSKA (reference sequence).

The chain links TRBV29-1 to TRBJ2-2; 9 positions agree with TRBD2. Unmatched junction bases numbered 8, after V lost 3 bases and J lost 0 bases. The CDR3 extends over 17 amino acids. Germline assignment: CDR1 SQVTM and CDR2 ANQGSEA. CDR3 bases: TGCAGCGTTGAGGCGGGGGGGGCCCTGCCGAACACCGGGGAGCTGTTTTTT. It translates to CSVEAGGALPNTGELFF.

In its sample, this clonotype was seen a few times. The chain uses TRBV9 and TRBJ2-5; D may be TRBD1 (7 bases). The V gene lost 7 bases and the J gene lost 0 bases, with 10 bases spanning the gap. This CDR3 is 13 amino acids long. Germline CDR1 and CDR2: SGDLS and YYNGEE. Here the CDR3 DNA reads TGTGCCAGCGCGGGACAGAACCAAGAGACCCAGTACTTC. Translation gives CASAGQNQETQYF.

The genes are TRBV7-8 and TRBJ2-5; maybe TRBD2 (7 bases). V lost 0 bases, J lost 7 bases, and 18 bases lay in between. Germline-derived CDR1 and CDR2 are SGHVS and FQNEAQ. The CDR3 has 16 amino acids. CDR3 protein: CASSLAGGGRLRTQYF. The CDR3 DNA follows: TGTGCCAGCAGCTTAGCTGGCGGGGGCAGGCTTCGGACCCAGTACTTC. The full variable domain, rest sourced from reference TRBV7-8 and TRBJ2-5, is GAGVSQSPRYKVAKRGQDVALRCDPISGHVSLFWYQQALGQGPEFLTYFQNEAQLDKSGLPSDRFFAERPEGSVSTLKIQRTQQEDSAVYLCASSLAGGGRLRTQYFGPGTRLLVL.

This clonotype was seen a few times. This chain links TRBV29-1 with TRBJ2-1, with D possibly being TRBD1 or TRBD2 (5 bases each). V was cut by 1 base and J by 0 bases, with 10 bases left in between. CDR3 length: 15 residues. From germline, CDR1 is SQVTM and CDR2 ANQGSEA. CDR3: CSVEGGVGSYNEQFF. CDR3 nucleotides: TGCAGCGTTGAAGGAGGGGTGGGCTCCTACAATGAGCAGTTCTTC.